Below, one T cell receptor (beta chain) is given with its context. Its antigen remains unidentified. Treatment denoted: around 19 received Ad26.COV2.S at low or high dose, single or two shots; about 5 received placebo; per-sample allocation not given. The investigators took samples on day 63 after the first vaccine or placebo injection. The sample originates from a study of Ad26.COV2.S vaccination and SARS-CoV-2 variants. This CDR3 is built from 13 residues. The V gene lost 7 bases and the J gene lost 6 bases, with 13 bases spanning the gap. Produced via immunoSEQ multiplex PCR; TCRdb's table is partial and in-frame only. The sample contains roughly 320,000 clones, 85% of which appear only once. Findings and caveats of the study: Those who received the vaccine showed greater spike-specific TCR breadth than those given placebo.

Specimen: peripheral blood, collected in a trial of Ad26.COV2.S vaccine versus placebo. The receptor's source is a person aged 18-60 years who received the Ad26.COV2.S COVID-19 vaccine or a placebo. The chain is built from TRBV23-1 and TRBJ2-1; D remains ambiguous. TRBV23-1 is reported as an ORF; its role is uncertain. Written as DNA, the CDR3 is TGCGCCAGCACCAAACCAAAGGGCAATGAGCAGTTCTTC. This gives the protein CASTKPKGNEQFF.